These 7 T cell receptor beta chains share one sample of origin, sequenced in a study of CD8 T cells in Susac syndrome. Reverse transcription of about 0.5 to 1 ug RNA was carried out with random hexamers. TCRdb fed the immunoSEQ multiplex PCR reads into MiXCR, producing one record per CDR3 protein. The repertoire holds 84,000 or so distinct CDR3 sequences, around 93% seen once, with approximately 0.47% in the top ten. The material sequenced was CD8+ T cells from PBMCs. These receptor sequences come from a human donor with Susac syndrome.

The genes are TRBV6-5 and TRBJ2-5; 9 bases map to TRBD2. V lost 5 bases, J lost 7 bases, and 5 bases stayed unmatched. The CDR3 is made up of 13 amino acids. Germline CDR1 and CDR2: MNHEY and SVGAGI. CDR3 sequence reads: CASSVAGVGTQYF. CDR3 nucleotides: TGTGCCAGCAGTGTAGCGGGGGTGGGGACCCAGTACTTC.

The chain combines TRBV6-5 with TRBJ1-2, with D maybe TRBD1 (5 bases). V was pared by 6 bases and J by 4 bases, with 15 bases between. The CDR3 has 14 amino acids. In germline, CDR1 is MNHEY, CDR2 SVGAGI. CDR3 sequence: CASRGPTRGYGYTF. CDR3 in DNA: TGTGCCAGCAGGGGACCCACTCGAGGCTATGGCTACACCTTC.

The chain is built from TRBV27 and TRBJ1-5, with unresolved D. This CDR3 contains 13 residues. The V gene lost 4 bases and the J gene lost 3 bases, with 7 bases spanning the gap. In germline, CDR1 is MNHEY, CDR2 SMNVEV (reference sequence). The CDR3 DNA follows: TGTGCCAGCAGTTCGGCTCTCAATCAGCCCCAGCATTTT. Encoded protein: CASSSALNQPQHF.

This rearrangement joins TRBV30 to TRBJ2-2; D remains ambiguous. Trimming removed 4 bases at V and 7 bases at J, with 13 bases between. The length of the CDR3 is 13 residues. Germline CDR1 GTSNPN, CDR2 SVGIG (reference sequence). The CDR3 nucleotides are TGTGCCTGGACCACGGAGTCGAACGGGGAGCTGTTTTTT. Translated, it gives CAWTTESNGELFF.

This clonotype is a singleton in its sample. The chain uses TRBV29-1 and TRBJ2-4; weak D call: TRBD1 (5 bases). The V and J ends lost 1 base and 9 bases respectively, with 16 bases between them. Germline values: CDR1 SQVTM, CDR2 ANQGSEA. The CDR3 runs 14 residues. CDR3 protein: CSVEVSRQGSIQYF. CDR3 DNA sequence: TGCAGCGTTGAAGTCTCCCGGCAGGGTTCCATTCAGTACTTC.

V is TRBV5-4 and J is TRBJ2-3; TRBD2 aligns across 11 bases. Germline CDR1 and CDR2: SGHNT and YYREEE (reference sequence). This CDR3 is 16 amino acids long. Trimming cost V 4 bases and J 2 bases; bases outside gene matches: 6. The CDR3 sequence is CASSAPGLAVTDTQYF. Written as DNA, the CDR3 is TGTGCCAGCAGCGCTCCGGGACTAGCGGTCACAGATACGCAGTATTTT.

The chain joins TRBV7-9 to TRBJ1-4; perhaps TRBD1 as D (5 bases). V gave up 2 bases and J gave up 8 bases, with 12 bases separating them. CDR1 is SEHNR and CDR2 is FQNEAQ in the germline V gene (reference sequence). This CDR3 is built from 14 residues. CDR3 sequence: CASSLKGTGEKLFF. The CDR3 DNA follows: TGTGCCAGCAGCTTAAAGGGGACGGGGGAAAAACTGTTTTTT.